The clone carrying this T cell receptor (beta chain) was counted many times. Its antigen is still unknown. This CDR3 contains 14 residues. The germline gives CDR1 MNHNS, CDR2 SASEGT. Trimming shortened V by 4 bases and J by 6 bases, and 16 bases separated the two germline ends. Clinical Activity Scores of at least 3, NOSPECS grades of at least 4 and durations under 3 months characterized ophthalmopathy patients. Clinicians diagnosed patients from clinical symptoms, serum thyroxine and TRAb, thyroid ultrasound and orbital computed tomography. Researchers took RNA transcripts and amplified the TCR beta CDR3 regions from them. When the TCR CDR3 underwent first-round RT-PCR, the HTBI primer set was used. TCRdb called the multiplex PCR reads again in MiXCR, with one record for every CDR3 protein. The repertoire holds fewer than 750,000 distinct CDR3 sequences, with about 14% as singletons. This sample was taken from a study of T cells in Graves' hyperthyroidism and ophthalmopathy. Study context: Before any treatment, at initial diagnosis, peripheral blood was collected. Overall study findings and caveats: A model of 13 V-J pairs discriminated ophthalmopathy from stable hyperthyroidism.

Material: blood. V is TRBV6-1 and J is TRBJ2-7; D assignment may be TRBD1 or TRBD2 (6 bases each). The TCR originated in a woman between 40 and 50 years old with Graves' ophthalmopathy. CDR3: CASSVRDRRAEQYF. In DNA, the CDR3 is TGTGCCAGCAGTGTAAGAGACAGGAGGGCCGAGCAGTACTTC.